Each of the 12 T cell receptor beta chains below was sequenced from the same sample in a study of shared clonotypes between healthy human individuals. The method was immunoSEQ multiplex PCR; TCRdb's version includes in-frame clones alone and lacks a portion of them. The sample lists about 1 million clones; 65% to 80% were seen once. The sample comprised memory CD4+ T cells sorted from blood. Subset here: CD45RA-negative fraction. The source is a man younger than 30 in good health.

About this clone: Other nucleotide sequences from this sample produce the same CDR3. The gene calls are TRBV11-3 and TRBJ2-2; no definite D call. V lost 1 base, J lost 2 bases, and 11 bases lay in between. This CDR3 spans 16 amino acids. CDR1 and CDR2 (germline): SGHNT, YENEEA. The CDR3 DNA follows: TGTGCCAGCAGCTTAGTTGGCGGAAGCAACACCGGGGAGCTGTTTTTT. This sequence encodes CASSLVGGSNTGELFF.

The J gene is TRBJ2-1, the V gene TRBV4-3, with 9 bases lining up with TRBD1. The V and J ends lost 0 bases and 4 bases, in that order; junction bases with no gene match: 10. The germline V gene encodes CDR1 LGHNA and CDR2 YSLEER. The length of the CDR3 is 18 residues. The CDR3 coding sequence is TGCGCCAGCAGCCAAGATCCGCCGGGACAGGGAGTTTACAATGAGCAGTTCTTC. Translation: CASSQDPPGQGVYNEQFF.

This clone was seen at least ten times. V gene TRBV2 combines with J gene TRBJ2-3, with TRBD2 as a possible D gene (6 bases). This CDR3 has 16 residues. V dropped 8 bases and J dropped 2 bases, with 20 bases sitting between them. From germline, CDR1 is SNHLY and CDR2 FYNNEI. CDR3 in DNA: TGTGCCAGCGAATCTATCAGCGGGCGATACACAGATACGCAGTATTTT. It is translated as CASESISGRYTDTQYF.

Concerning this clone: The same CDR3 arises from other DNA sequences in this sample as well. The chain carries TRBV9 and TRBJ2-1, with 7 bases fitting TRBD2. CDR1 is SGDLS and CDR2 is YYNGEE in the germline V gene. V dropped 0 bases and J dropped 4; count of bases not matched to a gene: 4. CDR3 size: 15 residues. The CDR3 DNA sequence: TGTGCCAGCAGCGTAGCGCCTAGCGGATACAATGAGCAGTTCTTC. Protein: CASSVAPSGYNEQFF.

DNA for the CDR3: TGTGCCAGCAGCTTAGGGGCCGTGGGCTCCTATAATTCACCCCTCCACTTT. Amino acids: CASSLGAVGSYNSPLHF. V is TRBV7-9 and J is TRBJ1-6; D is uncertain. Germline-derived CDR1 and CDR2 are SEHNR and FQNEAQ (reference sequence). The V end was cut by 1 base, the J end by 0 bases, with 10 bases between. The CDR3 spans 17 residues.

The chain has TRBV28 and TRBJ1-5; D gene ambiguous. The V end lost 6 bases, the J end lost 7 bases, and 13 bases lay between the germline ends. From germline, CDR1 is MDHEN and CDR2 SYDVKM. The CDR3 extends over 13 amino acids. DNA of the CDR3: TGTGCCAGCAGCCCTTTAACGAGGCAGCCCCAGCATTTT. Protein sequence: CASSPLTRQPQHF.

The rearrangement links TRBV30 to TRBJ2-2, with no clear D. V gave up 0 bases and J gave up 0 bases, with 8 bases separating them. Germline CDR1 and CDR2: GTSNPN and SVGIG (reference sequence). This CDR3 has 15 residues. Here the CDR3 reads CAWSVQTSNTGELFF. The CDR3 coding sequence is TGTGCCTGGAGTGTACAGACCTCGAACACCGGGGAGCTGTTTTTT.

The chain is built from TRBV7-9 and TRBJ2-5; 9 nucleotides agree with TRBD1. Trimming removed 4 bases from V and 1 base from J; junction bases left unmatched: 4. The V gene's germline CDR1 is SEHNR and CDR2 FQNEAQ (reference sequence). This CDR3 has 15 amino acids. CDR3 DNA sequence: TGTGCCAGCAGCTCGGGACAGGGTCCCCAAGAGACCCAGTACTTC. As protein: CASSSGQGPQETQYF.

The V and J genes are TRBV11-1 and TRBJ2-3; 7 nucleotides line up with TRBD1. The V segment lost 4 bases and the J segment 0 bases; nucleotides outside the gene matches: 7. CDR1 and CDR2 from the germline V gene are SGHAT and FQDESV (reference sequence). The CDR3 runs 16 residues. CDR3 bases: TGTGCCAGCAGCTCACCACCGGGACAGAGCACAGATACGCAGTATTTT. It specifies CASSSPPGQSTDTQYF.

The genes are TRBV10-3 and TRBJ1-3; tentative D call: TRBD1 (5 bases). V was cut by 10 bases and J by 4 bases, with 11 bases left in between. The CDR3 has 12 amino acids. Germline assignment: CDR1 ENHRY and CDR2 SYGVKD. The CDR3 bases are TGTGCCACCGGGGGAGGAGGAAACACCATATATTTT. Translation: CATGGGGNTIYF.

The rearrangement joins TRBV4-1 to TRBJ1-2; TRBD1 is a possible D gene (5 bases). V lost 0 bases and J 8 bases, leaving 16 bases between the germline ends. CDR1 MGHRA and CDR2 YSYEKL come from the germline V gene. The CDR3 covers 15 residues. The CDR3 loop is CASSQEVGDRGGYTF. The CDR3 nucleotides are TGCGCCAGCAGCCAAGAGGTCGGGGACCGAGGGGGCTACACCTTC.

Regarding this clone: A far larger clone is only one base removed, so a read error is likely. J is TRBJ1-5 and V is TRBV6-6; 10 bases are a match to TRBD1. V shed 6 bases and J 5 bases; nucleotides not matched to a gene: 4. This CDR3 spans 14 amino acids. The germline V gene has CDR1 MNHNY and CDR2 SVGAGI (reference sequence). The CDR3 region has the DNA TGTGCCAGCAGCCACGGGACAGGGGATCAGCCCCAGCATTTT. This encodes CASSHGTGDQPQHF.